A selection of T cell receptor beta chains follows, all from one sample in a study of cytomegalovirus exposure and HLA in healthy donors. Generated by immunoSEQ multiplex PCR, the TCRdb table keeps only in-frame clones and is missing some. The sample has about 130,000 clones, roughly four fifths seen once. The source material was PBMCs. All receptors come from a middle-aged woman in good health and CMV-seropositive. Both conserved end residues are trimmed from each CDR3. The D gene is left open where the match is weak.

TRBV5-4	.	ASSLGSGENSPLH
TRBV5-1	.	ASSMKGVESYGYT
TRBV28	TRBD1	ASTTGDYEQY
TRBV5-1	TRBD1	ASTLRGGQGDEQY
TRBV27	TRBD2	ASSPPGTSGGSYEQY
TRBV25-1	.	ASSEYRGAEETQY
TRBV4-1	.	ASSQVPLNSPQH
TRBV28	.	ASMTAKETQY
TRBV11-1	.	ASSLYRETQY
TRBV7-2	TRBD1	ASSLDRAANQPQH
TRBV6-1	TRBD1	ASSDRDREGYT
TRBV19	.	ASSMRGAGELF
TRBV9	.	ASSARDTEAF
TRBV9	TRBD1	ASSVGGTGSQETQY
TRBV28	TRBD1	ASRTTLTGRFAEAF
TRBV30	TRBD1	AWEGQGNEKLF
TRBV27	TRBD1	ASTRGLEQF
TRBV27	TRBD2	ASSPSLAGAYEQY
TRBV6-1	.	ASSPRTVISYEQY
TRBV4-2	TRBD1	ASSRDGQDSGNTIY
TRBV7-3	TRBD1	ASSSGQPPYEQY
TRBV6-6	.	ASSTQTEQF
TRBV4-2	.	ASSQTRDSNEKLF
TRBV6-1	.	ASSVRTAIMNTEAF
TRBV7-8	TRBD1	ASSLDRGVGQPQH
TRBV28	TRBD1	ASTRTGAYTEAF
TRBV9	.	ASSPLGGSYEQY
TRBV13	.	ASSFRSTDTQY
TRBV6-5	.	ASRGSGAYNSPLH
TRBV5-1	.	ASSSGPNEKLF
TRBV6-6	.	ASSLPGNTIY
TRBV14	.	ASSQVKVRTGEQY
TRBV27	TRBD2	ASSPGTSGQSYNEQF
TRBV5-1	.	ASSLATQETQY
TRBV29-1	TRBD2	SVETSGSYEQY
TRBV7-8	.	ASSLVGLGGSGNTIY
TRBV18	TRBD2	ASSLAENYEQY
TRBV2	TRBD1	ASHRGSNQPQH
TRBV11-2	.	ASSLFAYLH
TRBV6-4	TRBD2	ASSDSTLAGVQETQY
TRBV5-6	TRBD2	ASSSLQGTSGYEQY
TRBV30	.	AWTIFEGYRPSYGYT
TRBV5-1	.	ASSLVRLHSYNEQF
TRBV25-1	TRBD2	ASSELGGSQLDKETQY